This T cell receptor (beta chain) was found in a study of shared clonotypes between healthy human individuals. Study results and caveats: Rarefaction exposed incomplete sorted-subset sequencing despite large depth. As a rule, naive subsets had a larger estimated richness than memory subsets.

CD45RO-negative CD8 cells positively selected for CCR7 made up the naive population, which excluded terminally differentiated effector memory CD45RA+ cells. To note about this clone: Its antigen is not known.

The protocol was immunoSEQ multiplex PCR, while the TCRdb copy is restricted to in-frame clones and leaves out a portion. The data show fewer than 1 million clones, 96% seen once. The CDR3 is made up of 17 amino acids. V lost 5 bases and J lost 2; bases outside the gene matches: 12. The germline CDR1 and CDR2 sequences are MGHRA and YSYEKL. The sequenced material came from naive CD8+ T cells sorted from blood. The chain employs TRBV4-1 and TRBJ2-7, with 10 positions matching TRBD2. This TCR was recovered from a man younger than 45 in good health. The CDR3 sequence: CASSSLAGVRVAYEQYF. Written as DNA, the CDR3 is TGCGCCAGCAGCTCCCTAGCGGGAGTCCGTGTTGCCTACGAGCAGTACTTC.